This T cell receptor beta chain was captured by sequencing in a study of T cell clones after liver transplantation. Whole-study results and caveats: Circulating graft-donor-reactive CD4 TCRbeta sequences fell significantly post-transplant in 5 of 8 subjects.

Note on this clone: Its antigen is unidentified.

The V gene's germline CDR1 is LNHDA and CDR2 SQIVND (reference sequence). The CDR3 sequence is 16 residues long. Trimming shortened V by 6 bases and J by 12 bases, and 28 bases separated the two germline ends. Measured with immunoSEQ multiplex PCR; TCRdb has only the in-frame clones, and not every one. The sample carries 35,000 to 45,000 clones, roughly 84% recorded once. This chain connects TRBV19 to TRBJ2-3, with a possible D match to TRBD1 (10 bases). The receptor was isolated from a human patient who received a liver transplant. The graft donor may be the source of some T cells. This material consisted of CD4+ T cells from blood, taken 24 months after liver transplant. CDR3 sequence: CASRLETGQGTSTQYF. CDR3 sequence (DNA): TGTGCCAGTAGACTAGAAACGGGACAGGGGACTAGCACCCAGTATTTT.